These 3 T cell receptor beta chains share one sample of origin, sequenced in a study of shared clonotypes between healthy human individuals. Clones were sequenced by immunoSEQ multiplex PCR, and TCRdb holds only the in-frame ones, with some missing. The repertoire has some 490,000 clones, over 70% of them found once; the top ten carry about 12%. Sequencing was done on a sample of PBMCs. These TCRs come from a woman in her forties in good health. Some clones in this sample may be carry-over from other donors' samples.

The chain joins TRBV9 to TRBJ2-7; 8 bases line up with TRBD2. The V gene's germline CDR1 is SGDLS and CDR2 YYNGEE. The CDR3 length is 14 residues. V was clipped by 4 bases and J by 5 bases; unmatched bases: 8. CDR3 nucleotide sequence: TGTGCCAGCAGCCCGAGAGCGGGAGTCAACGAGCAGTACTTC. Translation gives CASSPRAGVNEQYF.

V is TRBV7-3 and J is TRBJ2-5; 9 nucleotides match TRBD2. The junction had 6 bases not matched to a gene; V was cut back by 5 bases and J by 2 bases. Per germline, CDR1 SGHTA and CDR2 FQGTGA. The CDR3 has 15 residues. For the CDR3, the DNA is TGTGCCAGCAGCCTGACTAGCGGAGCTCAAGAGACCCAGTACTTC. This sequence encodes CASSLTSGAQETQYF. Filled out from reference TRBV7-3 and TRBJ2-5, the complete variable domain reads GAGVSQTPSNKVTEKGKYVELRCDPISGHTALYWYRQSLGQGPEFLIYFQGTGAADDSGLPNDRFFAVRPEGSVSTLKIQRTERGDSAVYLCASSLTSGAQETQYFGPGTRLLVL.

The chain carries TRBV4-2 and TRBJ1-2, with D perhaps matching TRBD1 (5 bases). The CDR3 has 16 amino acids. The V end was cut by 1 base, the J end by 8 bases, with 20 bases between. Germline CDR1 is LGHNA and CDR2 is YNFKEQ. The CDR3 spells CASSQVSAGSERGYTF. CDR3 sequence (DNA): TGTGCCAGCAGCCAAGTATCGGCAGGGTCTGAGAGGGGCTACACCTTC.